This TCR beta chain originates from a study of T cells in Graves' hyperthyroidism and ophthalmopathy. Calling Graves' hyperthyroidism stable meant ophthalmopathy did not progress within 18 months. Isolation of PBMCs was performed on 10 ml fresh peripheral blood. The germline V gene has CDR1 MGHDK and CDR2 SYGVNS. CDR3 length equals 11 residues. The V gene lost 5 bases and the J gene lost 5 bases, with 6 bases spanning the gap. Amplified regions were TCR beta CDR3 sequences from RNA transcripts. When the TCR CDR3 underwent first-round RT-PCR, the HTBI primer set was used. Via MiXCR, TCRdb re-called the multiplex PCR reads, giving one row per CDR3 protein. Of about 680,000 distinct CDR3 sequences listed, under 45% are singletons.

This chain uses TRBV25-1 with TRBJ1-2; D remains ambiguous. The sample was blood. This TCR derives from a middle-aged woman with Graves' hyperthyroidism. The CDR3 nucleotides are TGTGCCAGCAGTCAACTTTATGGCTACACCTTC. It encodes CASSQLYGYTF.